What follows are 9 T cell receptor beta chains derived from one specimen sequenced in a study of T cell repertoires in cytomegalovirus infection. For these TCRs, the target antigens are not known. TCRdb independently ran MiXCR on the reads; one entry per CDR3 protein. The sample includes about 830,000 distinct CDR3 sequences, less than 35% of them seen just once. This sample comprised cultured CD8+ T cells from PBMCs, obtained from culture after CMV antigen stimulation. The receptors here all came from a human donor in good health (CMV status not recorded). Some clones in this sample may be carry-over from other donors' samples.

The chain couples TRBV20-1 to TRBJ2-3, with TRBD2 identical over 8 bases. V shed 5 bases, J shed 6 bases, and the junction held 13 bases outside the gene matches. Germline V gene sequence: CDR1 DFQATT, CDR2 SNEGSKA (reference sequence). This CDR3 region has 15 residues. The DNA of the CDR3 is TGCAGTGCTTCCAGGAGCGGGGGCCGGCGGGATACGCAGTATTTT. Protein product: CSASRSGGRRDTQYF.

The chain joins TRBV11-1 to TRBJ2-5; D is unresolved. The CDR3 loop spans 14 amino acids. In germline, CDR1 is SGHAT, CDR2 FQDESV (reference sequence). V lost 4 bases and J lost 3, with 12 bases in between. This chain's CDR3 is CASSSAGREETQYF. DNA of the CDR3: TGTGCCAGCAGCTCGGCTGGGCGCGAAGAGACCCAGTACTTC.

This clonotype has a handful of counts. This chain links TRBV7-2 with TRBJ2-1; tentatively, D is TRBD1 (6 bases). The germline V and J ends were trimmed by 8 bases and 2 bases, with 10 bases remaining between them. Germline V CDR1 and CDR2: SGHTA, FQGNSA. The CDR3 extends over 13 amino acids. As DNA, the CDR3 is TGTGCCAGCCAGGGGCCGACCTACAATGAGCAGTTCTTC. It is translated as CASQGPTYNEQFF.

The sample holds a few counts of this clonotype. CDR3 in DNA: TGTGCCAGTAGTATTCCGTCCATGAACACTGAAGCTTTCTTT. Encoded protein: CASSIPSMNTEAFF. The J gene is TRBJ1-1, the V gene TRBV19; D is ambiguous. CDR1 and CDR2 (germline): LNHDA, SQIVND (reference sequence). V gave up 3 bases and J gave up 0 bases, with 8 bases separating them. The CDR3 loop spans 14 amino acids.

CDR3 in amino acids: CASSYFVGGETQYF. The CDR3 nucleotides are TGTGCCAGCAGTTACTTCGTCGGTGGGGAGACCCAGTACTTC. The rearrangement joins TRBV6-5 to TRBJ2-5; D call uncertain. This CDR3 contains 14 residues. V lost 1 base, J lost 5 bases, and 11 bases lay in between. CDR1 is MNHEY, CDR2 SVGAGI, per germline.

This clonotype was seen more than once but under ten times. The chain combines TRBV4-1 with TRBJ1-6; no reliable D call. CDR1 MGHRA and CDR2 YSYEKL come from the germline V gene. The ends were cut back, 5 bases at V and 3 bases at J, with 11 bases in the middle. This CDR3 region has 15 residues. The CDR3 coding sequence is TGCGCCAGCAGCACACAGATTAACTATAATTCACCCCTCCACTTT. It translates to CASSTQINYNSPLHF.

CDR3 in DNA: TGTGCCAGCAGCTTGTTCAGGAGCTACGAGCAGTACTTC. It yields the protein CASSLFRSYEQYF. This chain connects TRBV5-5 to TRBJ2-7; D is unresolved. Trimming shortened V by 1 base and J by 3 bases, and 8 bases separated the two germline ends. Germline CDR1 SGHKS, CDR2 YYEKEE (reference sequence). This CDR3 has 13 residues.

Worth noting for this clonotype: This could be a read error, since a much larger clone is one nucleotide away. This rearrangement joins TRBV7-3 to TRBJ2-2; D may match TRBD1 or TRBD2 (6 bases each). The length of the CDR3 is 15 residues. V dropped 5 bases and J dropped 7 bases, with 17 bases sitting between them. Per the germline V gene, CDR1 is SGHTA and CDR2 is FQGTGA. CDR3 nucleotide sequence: TGTGCCAGCAGCCAAATGGGGGGCCGCGACGGGGAGCTGTTTTTT. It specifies CASSQMGGRDGELFF.

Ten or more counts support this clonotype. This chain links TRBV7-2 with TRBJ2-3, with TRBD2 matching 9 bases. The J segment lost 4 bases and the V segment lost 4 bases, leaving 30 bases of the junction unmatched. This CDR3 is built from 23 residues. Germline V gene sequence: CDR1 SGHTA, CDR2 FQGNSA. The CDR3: CASSWEGYRGHPFAGGPPDTQYF. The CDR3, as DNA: TGTGCCAGCAGCTGGGAGGGCTACAGGGGACATCCCTTCGCGGGGGGGCCCCCAGATACGCAGTATTTT. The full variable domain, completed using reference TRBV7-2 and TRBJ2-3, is GAGVSQSPSNKVTEKGKDVELRCDPISGHTALYWYRQSLGQGLEFLIYFQGNSAPDKSGLPSDRFSAERTGGSVSTLTIQRTQQEDSAVYLCASSWEGYRGHPFAGGPPDTQYFGPGTRLTVL.